The following is a TCR beta chain sequence with its context. From germline, CDR1 is MGHRA and CDR2 YSYEKL. This CDR3 has 14 amino acids. With 4 bases clipped from V and 7 bases from J, the junction kept 5 bases outside the gene matches. Repertoires were generated with immunoSEQ multiplex PCR, while TCRdb's copy carries only in-frame clones and drops some. Of about 53,000 clones listed, 90% to 95% are singletons. This sample stems from a study of T cells in tuberculosis. About the study: CD1B tetramers identified T cells specific for mycobacterial lipid GMM. In South Africa, adults with active tuberculosis were compared with IGRA-negative and latently infected IGRA-positive adolescents. PBMC were archived before or within 7 days of starting treatment.

The sample's time point: new active TB diagnosis, blood taken before or within 7 days of starting treatment. Source: PBMCs, taken at tuberculosis diagnosis. The chain employs TRBV4-1 and TRBJ2-5; 11 bases fit TRBD2. The TCR sequence derives from an adult with tuberculosis. The CDR3 here is CASSLSGGGGTQYF. The CDR3 DNA sequence: TGCGCCAGCAGCCTTAGCGGGGGGGGCGGGACCCAGTACTTC.